A selection of T cell receptor beta chains follows, all from one sample in a study of regulatory T cells in long-lasting Graves disease. TCRdb recomputed calls from the multiplex PCR reads with MiXCR, one row per CDR3 protein. The table lists a few hundred thousand distinct CDR3 sequences, 20% to 25% of them singletons. The input for sequencing was peripheral blood mononuclear cells (PBMCs), taken when the disease was refractory, from a patient treated with antithyroid drugs. These receptors were obtained from a female donor with Graves disease. The CDR3 runs from the conserved cysteine through the conserved F or W. A D gene is named only where the DNA matches it firmly. A clone size is listed for some rows: how often the clone was seen (once, few, many), or a class if it is expanded.

D: .; size: .; J: TRBJ1-2; V: TRBV7-8; CDR3: CASSLDEGGHGYTF; DNA: TGTGCCAGCAGCTTAGATGAGGGTGGCCATGGCTACACCTTC
D: TRBD1; size: many; J: TRBJ1-1; V: TRBV2; CDR3: CASSEARTGSVEAFF; DNA: TGTGCCAGCAGTGAGGCTAGGACAGGGTCGGTTGAAGCTTTCTTT
D: .; size: many; J: TRBJ2-7; V: TRBV6-5; CDR3: CASSYSHYEQYF; DNA: TGTGCCAGCAGTTACAGTCACTACGAGCAGTACTTC
D: .; size: once; J: TRBJ2-4; V: TRBV20-1; CDR3: CSASPAVGVENIQYF; DNA: TGCAGTGCTAGCCCAGCCGTGGGTGTAGAGAACATTCAGTACTTC
D: .; size: .; J: TRBJ2-5; V: TRBV7-9; CDR3: CASSFPGVGEETQYF; DNA: TGTGCCAGCAGCTTTCCGGGAGTAGGGGAAGAGACCCAGTACTTC
D: TRBD2; size: .; J: TRBJ2-2; V: TRBV5-6; CDR3: CASSWGLQAGTGELFF; DNA: TGTGCCAGCAGCTGGGGACTACAAGCGGGCACCGGGGAGCTGTTTTTT
D: .; size: many; J: TRBJ2-7; V: TRBV11-2; CDR3: CASSLDHPGYYEQYF; DNA: TGTGCCAGCAGCTTAGATCACCCGGGGTACTACGAGCAGTACTTC
D: TRBD1; size: many; J: TRBJ1-1; V: TRBV5-1; CDR3: CASSQQGASEAFF; DNA: TGCGCCAGCAGTCAACAGGGGGCATCTGAAGCTTTCTTT
D: .; size: .; J: TRBJ2-7; V: TRBV6-2/TRBV6-3; CDR3: CASRDPSPGLYEQYF; DNA: TGTGCCAGCAGGGACCCTTCCCCAGGTCTTTACGAGCAGTACTTC
D: .; size: few; J: TRBJ1-3; V: TRBV29-1; CDR3: CSAEKAGNTIYF; DNA: TGCAGCGCTGAGAAGGCTGGAAACACCATATATTTT
D: TRBD1; size: many; J: TRBJ1-1; V: TRBV16; CDR3: CASSQLLGTGGKSTEAFF; DNA: TGTGCCAGCAGCCAACTGCTGGGGACAGGGGGTAAGAGCACTGAAGCTTTCTTT
D: .; size: .; J: TRBJ2-7; V: TRBV5-1; CDR3: CASSLVGTAAYEQYF; DNA: TGCGCCAGCAGCTTGGTAGGGACCGCCGCCTACGAGCAGTACTTC
D: .; size: .; J: TRBJ1-2; V: TRBV7-9; CDR3: CASSLVAGRSGYTF; DNA: TGTGCCAGCAGCTTAGTTGCAGGCCGTTCCGGCTACACCTTC
D: TRBD1; size: few; J: TRBJ1-4; V: TRBV29-1; CDR3: CSVARWDRVNEKLFF; DNA: TGCAGCGTTGCTCGATGGGACAGGGTGAATGAAAAACTGTTTTTT
D: TRBD1; size: .; J: TRBJ1-3; V: TRBV5-1; CDR3: CASSPRGQGHSGNTIYF; DNA: TGCGCCAGCAGCCCCCGGGGACAGGGACACTCTGGAAACACCATATATTTT
D: .; size: few; J: TRBJ1-2; V: TRBV9; CDR3: CASSVESYGYTF; DNA: TGTGCCAGCAGCGTAGAGTCCTATGGCTACACCTTC
D: .; size: many; J: TRBJ2-5; V: TRBV20-1; CDR3: CSAADSGETQYF; DNA: TGCAGTGCCGCCGACAGTGGAGAGACCCAGTACTTC
D: .; size: .; J: TRBJ2-5; V: TRBV29-1; CDR3: CSVEDLRGRKQETQYF; DNA: TGCAGCGTTGAAGATCTACGGGGACGGAAGCAAGAGACCCAGTACTTC
D: .; size: .; J: TRBJ2-2; V: TRBV11-2; CDR3: CASSRAGDTGELFF; DNA: TGTGCCAGCAGCCGAGCCGGGGACACCGGGGAGCTGTTTTTT
D: TRBD2; size: .; J: TRBJ2-1; V: TRBV5-1; CDR3: CASSLVGPPSGPYNEQFF; DNA: TGCGCCAGCAGCTTGGTTGGTCCTCCTAGCGGCCCTTACAATGAGCAGTTCTTC
D: TRBD2; size: .; J: TRBJ2-3; V: TRBV28; CDR3: CASSYPAGASDTQYF; DNA: TGTGCCAGCAGTTATCCAGCGGGAGCCTCAGATACGCAGTATTTT
D: .; size: few; J: TRBJ1-1; V: TRBV19; CDR3: CASSRNRVGHHTEAFF; DNA: TGTGCCAGTAGTCGAAATCGAGTGGGTCATCACACTGAAGCTTTCTTT
D: .; size: .; J: TRBJ2-2; V: TRBV19; CDR3: CASSIRGLYTGELFF; DNA: TGTGCCAGTAGTATACGGGGACTGTACACCGGGGAGCTGTTTTTT
D: TRBD1; size: few; J: TRBJ1-5; V: TRBV11-2; CDR3: CASSIGGRWGYQPQHF; DNA: TGTGCCAGCAGCATAGGGGGCAGGTGGGGATATCAGCCCCAGCATTTT
D: TRBD1; size: .; J: TRBJ2-2; V: TRBV2; CDR3: CASGQGFGELFF; DNA: TGTGCCAGCGGACAGGGTTTCGGGGAGCTGTTTTTT
D: TRBD2; size: .; J: TRBJ2-3; V: TRBV11-2; CDR3: CASSPNMAGVPDTQYF; DNA: TGTGCCAGCAGCCCAAATATGGCGGGAGTCCCAGATACGCAGTATTTT
D: TRBD2; size: many; J: TRBJ2-5; V: TRBV7-2; CDR3: CASSLGAGTTIRETQYF; DNA: TGTGCCAGCAGCTTAGGTGCCGGGACTACGATCCGGGAGACCCAGTACTTC
D: TRBD1; size: .; J: TRBJ2-5; V: TRBV7-7; CDR3: CASSPGQGALGQETQYF; DNA: TGTGCTAGCAGCCCAGGGCAGGGGGCTCTTGGCCAAGAGACCCAGTACTTC
D: TRBD2; size: many; J: TRBJ2-5; V: TRBV6-1; CDR3: CASRRITASGRETQYF; DNA: TGTGCCAGCAGGCGTATTACGGCTAGCGGGAGAGAGACCCAGTACTTC
D: .; size: few; J: TRBJ2-7; V: TRBV6-1; CDR3: CASSEAKTMSSYEQYF; DNA: TGTGCCAGCAGTGAAGCAAAGACAATGAGCTCCTACGAGCAGTACTTC
D: .; size: .; J: TRBJ1-1; V: TRBV3-1; CDR3: CASSQVQTEAFF; DNA: TGTGCCAGCAGCCAAGTTCAGACAGAAGCTTTCTTT
D: .; size: many; J: TRBJ1-2; V: TRBV29-1; CDR3: CSVDRGQFYGYTF; DNA: TGCAGCGTTGACCGAGGACAATTCTATGGCTACACCTTC
D: TRBD1; size: .; J: TRBJ1-2; V: TRBV6-2/TRBV6-3; CDR3: CASSLHRGGGYTF; DNA: TGTGCCAGCAGTTTACACAGGGGAGGCGGCTACACCTTC
D: .; size: .; J: TRBJ1-1; V: TRBV5-1; CDR3: CASSYLRQETEAFF; DNA: TGCGCCAGCAGCTACTTAAGACAGGAAACTGAAGCTTTCTTT
D: .; size: many; J: TRBJ1-6; V: TRBV7-2; CDR3: CASSESANSPLHF; DNA: TGTGCCAGCAGCGAGTCGGCTAATTCACCCCTCCACTTT
D: .; size: .; J: TRBJ1-2; V: TRBV10-3; CDR3: CAISDPDGYTF; DNA: TGTGCCATCAGTGACCCAGATGGCTACACCTTC
D: .; size: many; J: TRBJ2-5; V: TRBV12-3/TRBV12-4; CDR3: CASSLGRGEETQYF; DNA: TGTGCCAGCAGTTTGGGCAGGGGGGAAGAGACCCAGTACTTC
D: .; size: many; J: TRBJ2-7; V: TRBV7-9; CDR3: CASSLGGNSYEQYF; DNA: TGTGCCAGCAGCTTAGGTGGAAACTCCTACGAGCAGTACTTC
D: .; size: .; J: TRBJ2-5; V: TRBV27; CDR3: CASSSAEGQDLQYF; DNA: TGTGCCAGCAGCTCAGCAGAGGGGCAAGACCTCCAGTACTTC
D: .; size: .; J: TRBJ1-1; V: TRBV6-1; CDR3: CASRRGPTTEAFF; DNA: TGTGCCAGCAGAAGAGGACCGACCACTGAAGCTTTCTTT
D: .; size: .; J: TRBJ2-7; V: TRBV20-1; CDR3: CSARPTGPEQYF; DNA: TGCAGTGCTAGACCGACAGGTCCCGAGCAGTACTTC
D: .; size: .; J: TRBJ2-2; V: TRBV3-1; CDR3: CASSQVTGFGELFF; DNA: TGTGCCAGCAGCCAAGTGACCGGGTTTGGGGAGCTGTTTTTT
D: .; size: many; J: TRBJ2-5; V: TRBV24-1; CDR3: CATSDLSNEETQYF; DNA: TGTGCCACCAGTGATTTGAGTAACGAAGAGACCCAGTACTTC
D: .; size: .; J: TRBJ2-2; V: TRBV3-1; CDR3: CASNTRTGELFF; DNA: TGTGCCAGCAACACTAGGACCGGGGAGCTGTTTTTT
D: .; size: few; J: TRBJ1-2; V: TRBV5-1; CDR3: CASSLGATGGLNGYTF; DNA: TGCGCCAGCAGCTTGGGGGCGACAGGCGGGTTGAATGGCTACACCTTC
D: .; size: many; J: TRBJ1-2; V: TRBV29-1; CDR3: CSGTEAYGYTF; DNA: TGCAGCGGGACAGAAGCATATGGCTACACCTTC
D: TRBD1; size: .; J: TRBJ1-1; V: TRBV5-1; CDR3: CASSLQGSDTEAFF; DNA: TGCGCCAGCAGCTTACAGGGGTCGGACACTGAAGCTTTCTTT
D: .; size: few; J: TRBJ2-1; V: TRBV20-1; CDR3: CSAEPGGITNEQFF; DNA: TGCAGTGCCGAGCCTGGCGGGATCACCAATGAGCAGTTCTTC
D: .; size: .; J: TRBJ1-5; V: TRBV20-1; CDR3: CSARKGSGSNQPQHF; DNA: TGCAGTGCTAGGAAGGGGTCAGGGAGCAATCAGCCCCAGCATTTT
D: .; size: few; J: TRBJ1-4; V: TRBV7-9; CDR3: CASSLVSQGAEKLFF; DNA: TGTGCCAGCAGCTTAGTTAGCCAGGGAGCTGAAAAACTGTTTTTT
D: TRBD2; size: few; J: TRBJ2-2; V: TRBV28; CDR3: CASSFGERQKLAGLAGELFF; DNA: TGTGCCAGCAGTTTTGGGGAGAGACAGAAACTAGCGGGATTGGCTGGGGAGCTGTTTTTT
D: .; size: .; J: TRBJ2-4; V: TRBV6-2/TRBV6-3; CDR3: CASSTADLAKNIQYF; DNA: TGTGCCAGCTCGACAGCCGATCTAGCCAAAAACATTCAGTACTTC
D: TRBD1; size: many; J: TRBJ2-7; V: TRBV10-2; CDR3: CASSESGTVRF; DNA: TGCGCCAGCAGTGAGTCTGGGACAGTTCGTTTC
D: TRBD2; size: few; J: TRBJ2-2; V: TRBV30; CDR3: CAWQLAGGSGELFF; DNA: TGTGCCTGGCAGCTAGCGGGAGGGTCGGGGGAGCTGTTTTTT
D: TRBD1; size: many; J: TRBJ2-7; V: TRBV2; CDR3: CASSPGTGKNEQYF; DNA: TGTGCCAGCAGCCCCGGGACAGGGAAGAACGAGCAGTACTTC
D: .; size: .; J: TRBJ1-1; V: TRBV28; CDR3: CASRSAGGNTEAFF; DNA: TGTGCCAGCAGGAGCGCGGGGGGGAACACTGAAGCTTTCTTT
D: .; size: .; J: TRBJ2-2; V: TRBV20-1; CDR3: CSARPGPGTGELFF; DNA: TGCAGTGCTAGGCCGGGGCCCGGGACCGGGGAGCTGTTTTTT
D: TRBD2; size: .; J: TRBJ2-7; V: TRBV5-1; CDR3: CASSWGLAGGTSYEQYF; DNA: TGCGCCAGCAGTTGGGGACTAGCGGGAGGGACCTCCTACGAGCAGTACTTC
D: TRBD1; size: few; J: TRBJ1-1; V: TRBV25-1; CDR3: CASRGPDREAFF; DNA: TGTGCCAGCAGGGGGCCGGACAGGGAGGCTTTCTTT
D: .; size: .; J: TRBJ1-1; V: TRBV5-6; CDR3: CASSEMQGLAFF; DNA: TGTGCCAGCAGCGAGATGCAGGGACTCGCTTTCTTT